Shown below are 18 T cell receptor beta chains from a single sample sequenced in a study of cytomegalovirus exposure and HLA in healthy donors. Both 60 Vbeta primers and 13 Jbeta primers went into the PCR. Profiled with immunoSEQ multiplex PCR; TCRdb holds only in-frame clones, not every one. The data contain about 170,000 clones, about 88% of them singletons. What was sequenced was PBMCs. These receptors all come from a man in his late teens or twenties in good health and CMV-seropositive.

V is TRBV2 and J is TRBJ2-1; possible D gene TRBD2, 6 bases. This CDR3 has 15 amino acids. Germline V gene data show CDR1 as SNHLY and CDR2 as FYNNEI. Deletions cut 8 bases from V and 2 bases from J, with 16 bases between. This CDR3 reads CASALAGSPYNEQFF. CDR3 DNA sequence: TGTGCCAGCGCCCTCGCGGGGTCCCCCTACAATGAGCAGTTCTTC.

The chain employs TRBV11-2 and TRBJ2-5; 7 bases line up with TRBD1. The CDR3 consists of 14 residues. Unmatched junction bases numbered 3, after V lost 3 bases and J lost 2 bases. CDR1 and CDR2 from the germline V gene are SGHAT and FQNNGV. The CDR3 nucleotides are TGTGCCAGCAGCTTCCGACAGGGTCAAGAGACCCAGTACTTC. It is translated as CASSFRQGQETQYF.

The V gene is TRBV4-3, the J gene TRBJ2-1; D perhaps matches TRBD2 (5 bases). With 1 base removed from V and 7 bases from J, the gap between germline ends came to 14 bases. CDR1 is LGHNA, CDR2 YSLEER, per germline. The CDR3 consists of 15 residues. CDR3 bases: TGCGCCAGCAGCCAAGTTAGGGTTGGGGAGAATGAGCAGTTCTTC. Protein sequence: CASSQVRVGENEQFF.

This chain connects TRBV7-9 to TRBJ2-7, with 9 bases fitting TRBD1. The CDR3 is made up of 16 amino acids. CDR1 SEHNR and CDR2 FQNEAQ come from the germline V gene (reference sequence). Unmatched junction bases numbered 10, after V lost 5 bases and J lost 2 bases. The CDR3 DNA follows: TGTGCCAGCAGCAAAAACCCCGACAGGGGGGCCTACGAGCAGTACTTC. Translation gives CASSKNPDRGAYEQYF.

The J gene is TRBJ2-3, the V gene TRBV7-3, with D tentatively TRBD2 (6 bases). The CDR3 length is 15 residues. Trimming pared 5 bases from V and 3 bases from J, leaving 15 bases between. Germline CDR1 is SGHTA and CDR2 is FQGTGA. CDR3: CASSLLGGITDTQYF. DNA of the CDR3: TGTGCCAGCAGCCTGCTTGGGGGGATAACAGATACGCAGTATTTT. Variable domain in full (rest from reference TRBV7-3 and TRBJ2-3): GAGVSQTPSNKVTEKGKYVELRCDPISGHTALYWYRQSLGQGPEFLIYFQGTGAADDSGLPNDRFFAVRPEGSVSTLKIQRTERGDSAVYLCASSLLGGITDTQYFGPGTRLTVL.

This chain uses TRBV30 with TRBJ1-2, with no clear D. This CDR3 is built from 12 residues. Germline loops: CDR1 GTSNPN, CDR2 SVGIG (reference sequence). V dropped 7 bases and J dropped 2 bases, with 11 bases sitting between them. CDR3 in DNA: TGTGCCTCCGCTAGGATAAACTATGGCTACACCTTC. It specifies CASARINYGYTF.

The genes are TRBV6-6 and TRBJ2-2, with 9 bases aligning to TRBD1. The CDR3 extends over 15 amino acids. V trimming: 6 bases; J trimming: 6 bases; junction bases outside the gene matches: 8. From germline, CDR1 is MNHNY and CDR2 SVGAGI (reference sequence). Written as DNA, the CDR3 is TGTGCCAGCAGCCCGGGACAGGGTGCCCCCGGGGAGCTGTTTTTT. Its protein product is CASSPGQGAPGELFF.

The CDR3 DNA follows: TGTGCCAGCAGTGAGTCGGGCTCTGGAAACACCATATATTTT. It yields the protein CASSESGSGNTIYF. V gene TRBV6-1 combines with J gene TRBJ1-3, with D unresolved. Trimming cost V 3 bases and J 0 bases, with 6 bases left between them. Germline assignment: CDR1 MNHNS and CDR2 SASEGT. The CDR3 runs to 14 residues.

The V and J genes are TRBV18 and TRBJ1-3, with D unresolved. The CDR3 has 13 amino acids. The germline gives CDR1 KGHSH, CDR2 LQKENI. Trimming pared 0 bases from V and 5 bases from J, leaving 5 bases between. As DNA, the CDR3 is TGTGCCAGCTCACCACCGGCCCGAAACACCATATATTTT. This encodes CASSPPARNTIYF.

This chain links TRBV6-1 with TRBJ2-3, with TRBD1 matching over 10 bases. The CDR3 is 14 amino acids. Germline values: CDR1 MNHNS, CDR2 SASEGT. V lost 7 bases, J lost 5 bases, and 6 bases stayed unmatched. CDR3: CASTQGQGKDTQYF. CDR3 DNA sequence: TGTGCCAGCACCCAGGGACAGGGGAAAGATACGCAGTATTTT.

CDR3 nucleotide sequence: TGTGCCAGCAGCCCCGGGGGAGCGGGACTGCAAGAGACCCAGTACTTC. This translates into CASSPGGAGLQETQYF. The chain carries TRBV5-6 and TRBJ2-5; TRBD2 matches at 7 bases. Trimming removed 4 bases from V and 2 bases from J; junction bases left unmatched: 11. The CDR3 is 16 amino acids. Germline V gene lookup returns CDR1 SGHDT and CDR2 YYEEEE.

This sequence joins TRBV25-1 and TRBJ1-6; a possible D gene is TRBD1 (5 bases). CDR1 is MGHDK and CDR2 is SYGVNS in the germline V gene. V was pared by 0 bases and J by 9 bases, with 12 bases between. The CDR3 is 15 residues long. Written as DNA, the CDR3 is TGTGCCAGCAGTGAATATGGGGGGTGGGGTTCACCCCTCCACTTT. It encodes CASSEYGGWGSPLHF.

The chain couples TRBV10-1 to TRBJ2-7; TRBD1 might be the D (6 bases). This CDR3 is 15 amino acids long. Germline V gene lookup returns CDR1 WNHNN and CDR2 SYGVQD (reference sequence). Trimming took 5 bases from V and 0 from J, leaving 14 bases between them. The CDR3 is CASSRKGHSSYEQYF. DNA for the CDR3: TGCGCCAGCAGTCGAAAGGGACACTCCTCCTACGAGCAGTACTTC.

There are a few counts of this clone. The CDR3 coding sequence is TGTGCCAGCAGCATGCCCAGCGGGGGGCGGAACACCGGGGAGCTGTTTTTT. Encoded protein: CASSMPSGGRNTGELFF. This chain uses TRBV7-2 with TRBJ2-2, with TRBD2 matching 9 bases. The CDR3 is made up of 17 amino acids. Trimming took 5 bases from V and 1 from J; bases not matched to a gene: 8. Germline lookup yields CDR1 SGHTA and CDR2 FQGNSA.

The rearrangement links TRBV12-5 to TRBJ2-7; D possibly corresponds to TRBD1 (6 bases). The CDR3 contains 18 residues. Germline V CDR1 and CDR2: LGHNT, FRNRAP. V was clipped by 5 bases and J by 2 bases, with 25 bases between them. In DNA, the CDR3 is TGTGCTAGTGGTGGGGGCCCTGAAGTAGGACACCGAACCTACGAGCAGTACTTC. Translation gives CASGGGPEVGHRTYEQYF.

The V gene is TRBV7-2, the J gene TRBJ1-4, with 7 nucleotides matching TRBD1. Losses at the gene ends were 3 bases for V and 3 bases for J; bases not matched to a gene: 4. CDR1 and CDR2 from the germline V gene are SGHTA and FQGNSA. The CDR3 is 15 amino acids. The CDR3 DNA sequence: TGTGCCAGCAGCTTCGACAGGGCTGCTAATGAAAAACTGTTTTTT. Translated: CASSFDRAANEKLFF.

V gene TRBV28 combines with J gene TRBJ1-5; 7 nucleotides match TRBD1. The CDR3 covers 15 residues. Per the germline V gene, CDR1 is MDHEN and CDR2 is SYDVKM. With 8 bases clipped from V and 7 bases from J, the junction kept 14 bases outside the gene matches. CDR3 nucleotides: TGTGCCAGCTCTTCCCACACAGGGGCTGGGCAGCCCCAGCATTTT. This codes for CASSSHTGAGQPQHF.

The genes are TRBV27 and TRBJ2-5; D possibly corresponds to TRBD1 (5 bases). The CDR3 contains 13 residues. Trimming left V 5 bases short and J 5 bases short, with 12 bases between. The germline gives CDR1 MNHEY, CDR2 SMNVEV (reference sequence). The CDR3 bases are TGTGCCAGCAGTAATAGGGGTTACGAGACCCAGTACTTC. Encoded protein: CASSNRGYETQYF.